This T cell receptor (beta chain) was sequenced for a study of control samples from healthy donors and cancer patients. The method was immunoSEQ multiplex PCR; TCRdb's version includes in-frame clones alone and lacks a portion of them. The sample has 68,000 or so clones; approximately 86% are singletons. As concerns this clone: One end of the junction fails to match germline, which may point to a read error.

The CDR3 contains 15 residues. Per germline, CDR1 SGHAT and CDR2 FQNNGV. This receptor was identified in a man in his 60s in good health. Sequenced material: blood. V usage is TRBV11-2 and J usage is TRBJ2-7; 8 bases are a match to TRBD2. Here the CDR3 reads CASNLESGSRSEQYF. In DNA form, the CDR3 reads TGTGCCAGCAACTTAGAAAGCGGGAGTCGAAGCGAGCAGTACTTC.